The 25 T cell receptor beta chains given below trace back to one sample, sequenced in a study of T cell responses to AZD1222 COVID-19 vaccine. Only in-frame clones appear in the TCRdb table, and some are missing; sequencing was by immunoSEQ multiplex PCR. This table holds 100,000 or so clones, more than 70% found once. Source: peripheral blood, taken 28 days after the second AZD1222 dose. All receptors come from an adult who received the AZD1222 COVID-19 vaccine.

This chain uses TRBV6-5 with TRBJ1-1, with a tentative D call TRBD1 (6 bases). This CDR3 spans 13 amino acids. Germline V gene sequence: CDR1 MNHEY, CDR2 SVGAGI. V shed 6 bases and J shed 4 bases, with 12 bases lying between them. CDR3 coding DNA: TGTGCCAGCAGCCCCGGGGGGGCCACTGAAGCTTTCTTT. Residues: CASSPGGATEAFF.

V usage is TRBV5-4 and J usage is TRBJ1-1; D may be TRBD1 (5 bases). Trimming removed 0 bases from V and 5 bases from J, with 17 bases in between. The CDR3 spans 16 residues. CDR1 SGHNT and CDR2 YYREEE come from the germline V gene (reference sequence). CDR3 protein: CASSLGGTAGRTEAFF. The DNA for the CDR3 is TGTGCCAGCAGCTTGGGGGGCACGGCAGGCCGTACTGAAGCTTTCTTT. The complete variable domain, with remaining parts taken from reference TRBV5-4 and TRBJ1-1, reads ETGVTQSPTHLIKTRGQQVTLRCSSQSGHNTVSWYQQALGQGPQFIFQYYREEENGRGNFPPRFSGLQFPNYSSELNVNALELDDSALYLCASSLGGTAGRTEAFFGQGTRLTVV.

This chain joins TRBV5-4 and TRBJ1-1, with TRBD1 as a possible D gene (5 bases). Germline CDR1 reads SGHNT; CDR2 reads YYREEE (reference sequence). V was pared by 3 bases and J by 1 base, with 16 bases between. This CDR3 has 16 amino acids. The CDR3: CASSSPTGEGNTEAFF. Written as DNA, the CDR3 is TGTGCCAGCAGCTCCCCAACGGGGGAGGGGAACACTGAAGCTTTCTTT. Together with reference TRBV5-4 and TRBJ1-1, the CDR3 gives the full variable domain: ETGVTQSPTHLIKTRGQQVTLRCSSQSGHNTVSWYQQALGQGPQFIFQYYREEENGRGNFPPRFSGLQFPNYSSELNVNALELDDSALYLCASSSPTGEGNTEAFFGQGTRLTVV.

The rearrangement uses TRBV6-2 or TRBV6-3 and TRBJ2-2; possibly TRBD1 or TRBD2 for D (6 bases each). The CDR3 runs to 17 residues. The germline V gene encodes CDR1 MNHEY and CDR2 SVGEGT. Trimming stripped 4 bases from V and 2 bases from J, with 17 bases between. The CDR3, as DNA: TGTGCCAGCAGTTCCGGGGGCTGGACTACAAACACCGGGGAGCTGTTTTTT. The encoded protein is CASSSGGWTTNTGELFF.

In this sample, this clone turned up once. The J gene is TRBJ1-2, the V gene TRBV18; tentatively, D is TRBD1 (5 bases). Trimming shortened V by 3 bases and J by 5 bases, and 19 bases separated the two germline ends. The CDR3 is 16 amino acids. Germline loops: CDR1 KGHSH, CDR2 LQKENI. This chain's CDR3 is CASSPSPAGVGYGYTF. The CDR3 nucleotides read TGTGCCAGCTCACCCTCCCCAGCGGGGGTCGGGTATGGCTACACCTTC.

This chain connects TRBV6-5 to TRBJ1-2, with D possibly matching TRBD1 (5 bases). The ends were cut back, 7 bases at V and 7 bases at J, with 16 bases in the middle. The CDR3 is made up of 13 amino acids. In germline, CDR1 is MNHEY, CDR2 SVGAGI. The CDR3 DNA reads TGTGCCAGCACCCCCGGGGCAGTACTTGGCTACACCTTC. Its translation is CASTPGAVLGYTF.

This chain uses TRBV9 with TRBJ1-1; the match to TRBD1 covers 8 bases. Per germline, CDR1 SGDLS and CDR2 YYNGEE. The CDR3 contains 15 residues. V lost 4 bases, J lost 5 bases, and 10 bases stayed unmatched. CDR3 DNA sequence: TGTGCCAGCAGCACCGCCGGACAGGGAGGGACTGAAGCTTTCTTT. Translation gives CASSTAGQGGTEAFF.

This clone was observed once. The chain has TRBV6-1 and TRBJ1-1; the D gene is possibly TRBD1 (6 bases). The V and J ends lost 6 bases and 6 bases respectively, with 14 bases between them. The CDR3 totals 13 residues. Looked up from germline, CDR1 is MNHNS and CDR2 is SASEGT. The CDR3 DNA reads as TGTGCCAGCAGGGGCAGGGGAAGGCCTGAAGCTTTCTTT. Residues: CASRGRGRPEAFF.

The J gene is TRBJ1-5, the V gene TRBV29-1; 8 bases align to TRBD1. The germline V gene encodes CDR1 SQVTM and CDR2 ANQGSEA. V lost 7 bases and J lost 0; bases outside the gene matches: 17. This CDR3 is built from 18 residues. The DNA of the CDR3 is TGCAGCGCCGAAGGGGTACAGGGGGGAGGCTATAGCAATCAGCCCCAGCATTTT. Translation gives CSAEGVQGGGYSNQPQHF.

The chain employs TRBV7-6 and TRBJ1-3; no definite D call. The germline V gene has CDR1 SGHVS and CDR2 FNYEAQ. This CDR3 comprises 12 residues. V lost 1 base and J 4 bases, leaving 2 bases between the germline ends. In nucleotides, the CDR3 is TGTGCCAGCAGCTTAGACGGAAACACCATATATTTT. Translation gives CASSLDGNTIYF.

V gene TRBV7-9 combines with J gene TRBJ1-1, with D hard to call. V dropped 6 bases and J dropped 3 bases, with 8 bases sitting between them. The V gene's germline CDR1 is SEHNR and CDR2 FQNEAQ (reference sequence). The CDR3 has 12 amino acids. This chain's CDR3 is CASSQMDTEAFF. Written as DNA, the CDR3 is TGTGCCAGCAGTCAGATGGACACTGAAGCTTTCTTT.

The genes are TRBV7-9 and TRBJ1-1, with D uncertain. Germline CDR1 and CDR2: SEHNR and FQNEAQ (reference sequence). The CDR3 covers 13 residues. The V and J ends lost 2 bases and 6 bases respectively, with 10 bases between them. CDR3 sequence: CASSLSFRSEAFF. In DNA, the CDR3 is TGTGCCAGCAGCTTAAGTTTTCGTTCTGAAGCTTTCTTT.

The CDR3 region is CASNDGQGYNSPLHF. DNA for the CDR3: TGTGCCAGCAACGATGGCCAGGGCTATAATTCACCCCTCCACTTT. The chain couples TRBV3-1 (or the pseudogene TRBV3-2) to TRBJ1-6; possibly TRBD1 for D (5 bases). V gave up 7 bases and J gave up 3 bases, with 13 bases separating them. In germline, CDR1 is LGHDT, CDR2 YNNKEL (reference sequence). The CDR3 is 15 residues long.

The CDR3 DNA reads as TGTGCCAGCAGCTTGCCAGGGGCTAGGTTGAACACTGAAGCTTTCTTT. Translated, it gives CASSLPGARLNTEAFF. The V call is TRBV7-9, the J call TRBJ1-1; possible D gene TRBD1, 6 bases. This CDR3 spans 16 amino acids. V was cut by 3 bases and J by 0 bases, with 14 bases left in between. Germline CDR1 and CDR2: SEHNR and FQNEAQ (reference sequence).

This rearrangement joins TRBV5-1 to TRBJ2-1; D remains unclear. There are 11 residues in the CDR3. The V end lost 1 base, the J end lost 6 bases, and 2 bases lay between the germline ends. Germline CDR1 and CDR2: SGHRS and YFSETQ. The CDR3: CASSLSNEQFF. The CDR3 DNA reads as TGCGCCAGCAGCTTGAGCAATGAGCAGTTCTTC.

The gene calls are TRBV6-2 or TRBV6-3 and TRBJ2-2; D not certain. Germline V gene lookup returns CDR1 MNHEY and CDR2 SVGEGT. V was pared by 4 bases and J by 8 bases, with 8 bases between. The CDR3 loop spans 12 amino acids. CDR3 bases: TGTGCCAGCAGTTCGCCCATGGGGGAGCTGTTTTTT. It specifies CASSSPMGELFF.

The V gene is TRBV7-9, the J gene TRBJ1-6; no firm D call. CDR1 is SEHNR and CDR2 is FQNEAQ in the germline V gene (reference sequence). CDR3 size: 15 residues. V was clipped by 4 bases and J by 0 bases, with 7 bases between them. CDR3 sequence (DNA): TGTGCCAGCAGCTCACCGGGCTCCTATAATTCACCCCTCCACTTT. Its translation: CASSSPGSYNSPLHF.

The rearrangement uses TRBV7-2 and TRBJ1-5, with D perhaps matching TRBD1 (6 bases). The germline gives CDR1 SGHTA, CDR2 FQGNSA. The germline V and J ends were trimmed by 5 bases and 3 bases, with 14 bases remaining between them. The CDR3 consists of 15 residues. The CDR3 DNA reads TGTGCCAGCAGCCCTGTTGTGGGGGCCAATCAGCCCCAGCATTTT. This sequence encodes CASSPVVGANQPQHF.

V and J are TRBV3-1 (or the pseudogene TRBV3-2) and TRBJ1-3; D unclear. The CDR3 runs to 14 residues. Germline V gives CDR1 LGHDT, CDR2 YNNKEL (reference sequence). V lost 5 bases and J 1 base, leaving 9 bases between the germline ends. The CDR3 DNA follows: TGTGCCAGCAGCTGGTTATGGTCTGGAAACACCATATATTTT. Translation: CASSWLWSGNTIYF.

The rearrangement links TRBV19 to TRBJ2-5; D is perhaps TRBD1 (6 bases). Trimming took 1 base from V and 2 from J, leaving 17 bases between them. Germline CDR1 reads LNHDA; CDR2 reads SQIVND (reference sequence). This CDR3 contains 17 residues. The CDR3 region is CASSIGRDTGAQETQYF. The CDR3 DNA is TGTGCCAGTAGTATAGGACGGGACACCGGGGCGCAAGAGACCCAGTACTTC.

This chain links TRBV7-2 with TRBJ2-3, with TRBD2 identical over 7 bases. With 5 bases clipped from V and 6 bases from J, the junction kept 8 bases outside the gene matches. The CDR3 length is 14 residues. Germline CDR1 reads SGHTA; CDR2 reads FQGNSA. The CDR3 DNA is TGTGCCAGCAGCCAGGGAGGGGTTTGGGATACGCAGTATTTT. Protein sequence: CASSQGGVWDTQYF.

The chain links TRBV10-2 to TRBJ2-7; TRBD1 agrees at 8 bases. The CDR3 contains 13 residues. Germline V gene sequence: CDR1 WSHSY, CDR2 SAAADI. Losses at the gene ends were 6 bases for V and 6 bases for J; bases not matched to a gene: 7. The CDR3 bases are TGCGCCAGCAGGGACAGGGTACTAGGCGAGCAGTACTTC. As protein: CASRDRVLGEQYF.

The chain carries TRBV5-1 and TRBJ2-5; possibly TRBD1 or TRBD2 for D (5 bases each). Trimming took 0 bases from V and 2 from J, leaving 14 bases between them. The length of the CDR3 is 16 residues. From germline, CDR1 is SGHRS and CDR2 YFSETQ. CDR3 in amino acids: CASSLGSGTRQETQYF. DNA of the CDR3: TGCGCCAGCAGCTTGGGTTCCGGGACGAGACAAGAGACCCAGTACTTC.

This clone was counted a few times. J is TRBJ1-5 and V is TRBV12-3 or TRBV12-4; D is uncertain. The CDR3 has 12 residues. V lost 5 bases, J lost 7 bases, and 9 bases lay in between. For the CDR3, the DNA is TGTGCCAGCAGTCAATCCAGCCAGCCCCAGCATTTT. It codes for CASSQSSQPQHF.

The chain joins TRBV10-2 to TRBJ2-5; 10 positions match TRBD2. Germline CDR1 is WSHSY and CDR2 is SAAADI. J gave up 3 bases and V 8 bases, and 9 bases lay outside the gene matches. This CDR3 has 15 residues. The CDR3 here is CASDESGRAEETQYF. For the CDR3, the DNA is TGCGCCAGCGATGAAAGCGGGAGGGCAGAAGAGACCCAGTACTTC.